The sequence of this TCR beta chain was determined in a study of shared clonotypes between healthy human individuals. As for the study in general: Each donor's CD4 naive and CD4 memory cells filled three plates apiece, CD8 naive two, and CD8 memory one.

Study-wide results and caveats: Limited genetic and exposure-history diversity came from having few donors.

Profiling relied on immunoSEQ multiplex PCR, and the TCRdb table lists in-frame clones only, not all of them. The sample lists 1.6 million or so clones; around 97% were seen once. Concerning this clone: Its antigen is unidentified.

Germline V CDR1 and CDR2: SGHNT, YYREEE (reference sequence). V dropped 0 bases and J dropped 0 bases, with 12 bases sitting between them. This CDR3 region has 16 residues. V usage is TRBV5-4 and J usage is TRBJ1-1; no clear D. The receptor comes from a man aged 25-45 years in good health. The sample consisted of naive CD4+ T cells sorted from blood. As to subset: CD45RA+ positively selected. CDR3 sequence reads: CASSLDPAGLNTEAFF. In nucleotides, the CDR3 is TGTGCCAGCAGCTTGGATCCGGCAGGACTGAACACTGAAGCTTTCTTT.